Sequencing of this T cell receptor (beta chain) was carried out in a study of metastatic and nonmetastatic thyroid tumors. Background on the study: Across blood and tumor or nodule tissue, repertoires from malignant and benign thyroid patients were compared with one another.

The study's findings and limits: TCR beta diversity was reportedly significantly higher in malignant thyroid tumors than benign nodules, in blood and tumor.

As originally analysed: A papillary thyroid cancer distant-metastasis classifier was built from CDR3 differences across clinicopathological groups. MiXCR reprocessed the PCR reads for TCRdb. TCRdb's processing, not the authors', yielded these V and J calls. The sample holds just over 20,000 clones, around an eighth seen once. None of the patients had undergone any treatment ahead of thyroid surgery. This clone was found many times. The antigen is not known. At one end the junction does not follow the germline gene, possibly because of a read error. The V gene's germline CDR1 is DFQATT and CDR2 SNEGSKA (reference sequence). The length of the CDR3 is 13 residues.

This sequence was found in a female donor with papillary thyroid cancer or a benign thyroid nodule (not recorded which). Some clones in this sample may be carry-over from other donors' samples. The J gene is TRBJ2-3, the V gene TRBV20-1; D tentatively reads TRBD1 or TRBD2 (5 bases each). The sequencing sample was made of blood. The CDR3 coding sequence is TGCAGTGCCAGAGGTCAGGGACCTGTAACGCAGTATTTT. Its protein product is CSARGQGPVTQYF.